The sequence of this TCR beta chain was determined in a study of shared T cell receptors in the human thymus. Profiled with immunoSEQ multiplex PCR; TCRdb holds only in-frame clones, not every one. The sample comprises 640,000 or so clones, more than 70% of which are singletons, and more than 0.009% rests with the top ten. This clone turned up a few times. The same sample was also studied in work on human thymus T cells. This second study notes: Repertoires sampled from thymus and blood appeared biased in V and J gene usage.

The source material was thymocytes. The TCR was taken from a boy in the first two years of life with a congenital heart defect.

CDR3 sequence reads: CATIGWRGPAYEQYF. The CDR3 DNA sequence: TGTGCCACGATAGGATGGCGGGGGCCCGCCTACGAGCAGTACTTC. The chain is built from TRBV6-5 and TRBJ2-7; D possibly corresponds to TRBD2 (7 bases). There are 15 residues in the CDR3. V was clipped by 10 bases and J by 2 bases, with 21 bases between them. CDR1 and CDR2 from the germline V gene are MNHEY and SVGAGI.